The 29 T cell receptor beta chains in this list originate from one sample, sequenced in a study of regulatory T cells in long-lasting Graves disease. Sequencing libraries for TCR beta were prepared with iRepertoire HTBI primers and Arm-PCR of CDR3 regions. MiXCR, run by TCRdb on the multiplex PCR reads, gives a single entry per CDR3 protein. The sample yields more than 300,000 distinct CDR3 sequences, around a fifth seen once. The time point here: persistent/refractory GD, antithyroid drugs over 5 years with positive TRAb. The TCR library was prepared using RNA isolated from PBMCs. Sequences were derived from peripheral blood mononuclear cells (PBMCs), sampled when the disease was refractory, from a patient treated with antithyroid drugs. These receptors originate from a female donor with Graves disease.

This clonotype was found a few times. The CDR3 sequence is CSASGGWGYTF. The CDR3 DNA reads TGCAGTGCTTCAGGGGGCTGGGGCTACACCTTC. The chain combines TRBV20-1 with TRBJ1-2, with 8 bases identical to TRBD1. The germline CDR1 and CDR2 sequences are DFQATT and SNEGSKA (reference sequence). V lost 5 bases, J lost 8 bases, and 4 bases stayed unmatched. The CDR3 totals 11 residues.

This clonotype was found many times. The DNA of the CDR3 is TGTGCCAGCAGTTGGAGACGGGGAAACTATAATTCACCCCTCCACTTT. Its protein product is CASSWRRGNYNSPLHF. The chain is built from TRBV28 and TRBJ1-6, with D uncertain. Germline V gene data show CDR1 as MDHEN and CDR2 as SYDVKM. The CDR3 consists of 16 residues. V dropped 4 bases and J dropped 3 bases, with 13 bases sitting between them.

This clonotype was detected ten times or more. CDR3 sequence reads: CASSLASWTEAFF. As DNA, the CDR3 is TGTGCCAGCAGCTTAGCCTCTTGGACTGAAGCTTTCTTT. J is TRBJ1-1 and V is TRBV11-2; D gene unclear. The germline CDR1 and CDR2 sequences are SGHAT and FQNNGV. The CDR3 sequence is 13 residues long. V lost 1 base and J lost 5, with 8 bases in between.

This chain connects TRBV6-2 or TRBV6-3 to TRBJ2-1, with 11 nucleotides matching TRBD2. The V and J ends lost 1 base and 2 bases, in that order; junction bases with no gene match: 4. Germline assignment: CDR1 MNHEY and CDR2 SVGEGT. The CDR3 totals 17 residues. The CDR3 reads CASSYWLAGGPYNEQFF. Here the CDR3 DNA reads TGTGCCAGCAGTTACTGGCTAGCGGGGGGACCCTACAATGAGCAGTTCTTC.

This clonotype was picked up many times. CDR3 DNA sequence: TGTGCCAGCAGCAACGAGAACACTGAAGCTTTCTTT. As protein: CASSNENTEAFF. This chain joins TRBV7-9 and TRBJ1-1; D is ambiguous. Trimming cost V 5 bases and J 1 base, with 5 bases left between them. In germline, CDR1 is SEHNR, CDR2 FQNEAQ (reference sequence). The CDR3 covers 12 residues. The full variable domain, its missing parts supplied by reference TRBV7-9 and TRBJ1-1, is DTGVSQNPRHKITKRGQNVTFRCDPISEHNRLYWYRQTLGQGPEFLTYFQNEAQLEKSRLLSDRFSAERPKGSFSTLEIQRTEQGDSAMYLCASSNENTEAFFGQGTRLTVV.

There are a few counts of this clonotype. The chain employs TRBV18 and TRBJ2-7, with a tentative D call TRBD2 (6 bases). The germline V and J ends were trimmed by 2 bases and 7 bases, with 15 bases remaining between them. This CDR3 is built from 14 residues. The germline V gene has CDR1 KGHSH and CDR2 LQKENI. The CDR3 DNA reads TGTGCCAGCTCACCAACCACAGGTGGGGGGGAGCAGTACTTC. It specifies CASSPTTGGGEQYF.

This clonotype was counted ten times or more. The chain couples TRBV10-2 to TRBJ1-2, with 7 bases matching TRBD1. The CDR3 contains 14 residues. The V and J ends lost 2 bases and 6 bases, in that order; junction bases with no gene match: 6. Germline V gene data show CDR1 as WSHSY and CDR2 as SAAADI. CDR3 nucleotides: TGCGCCAGCAGTGAGCCAACAGGGGATGATGGCTACACCTTC. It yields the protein CASSEPTGDDGYTF.

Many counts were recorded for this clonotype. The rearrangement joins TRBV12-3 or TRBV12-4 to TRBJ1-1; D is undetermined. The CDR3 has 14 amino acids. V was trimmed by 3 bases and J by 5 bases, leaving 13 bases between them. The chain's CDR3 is CASSFGGRATEAFF. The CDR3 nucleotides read TGTGCCAGCAGTTTTGGTGGGCGGGCGACTGAAGCTTTCTTT.

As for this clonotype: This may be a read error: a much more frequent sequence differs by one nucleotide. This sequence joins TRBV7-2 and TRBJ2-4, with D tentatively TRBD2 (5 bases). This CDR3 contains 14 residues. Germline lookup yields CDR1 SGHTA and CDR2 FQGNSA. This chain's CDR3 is CASSLNLAKNVQYF. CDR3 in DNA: TGTGCCAGCAGCTTAAATCTAGCCAAAAACGTTCAGTACTTC.

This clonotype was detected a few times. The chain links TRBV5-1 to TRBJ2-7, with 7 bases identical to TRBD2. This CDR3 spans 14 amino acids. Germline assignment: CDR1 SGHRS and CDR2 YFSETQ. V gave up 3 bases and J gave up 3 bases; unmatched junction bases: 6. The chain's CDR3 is CASSSAGLGYEQYF. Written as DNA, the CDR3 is TGCGCCAGCAGCTCAGCCGGACTAGGCTACGAGCAGTACTTC.

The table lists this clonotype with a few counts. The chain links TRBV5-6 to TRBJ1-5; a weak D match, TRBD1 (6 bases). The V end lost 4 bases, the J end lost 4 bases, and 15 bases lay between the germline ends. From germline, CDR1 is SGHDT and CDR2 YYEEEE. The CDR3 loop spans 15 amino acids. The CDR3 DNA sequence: TGTGCCAGCAGCCTGGGGGGACAAAAAAATCAGCCCCAGCATTTT. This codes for CASSLGGQKNQPQHF. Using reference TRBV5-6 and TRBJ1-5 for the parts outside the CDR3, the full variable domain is DAGVTQSPTHLIKTRGQQVTLRCSPKSGHDTVSWYQQALGQGPQFIFQYYEEEERQRGNFPDRFSGHQFPNYSSELNVNALLLGDSALYLCASSLGGQKNQPQHFGDGTRLSIL.

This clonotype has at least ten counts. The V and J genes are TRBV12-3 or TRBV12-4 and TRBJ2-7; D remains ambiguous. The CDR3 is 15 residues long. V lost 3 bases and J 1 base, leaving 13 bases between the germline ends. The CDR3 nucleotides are TGTGCCAGCAGTTTTGGCTCACTTTGGTCCTACGAGCAGTACTTC. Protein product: CASSFGSLWSYEQYF.

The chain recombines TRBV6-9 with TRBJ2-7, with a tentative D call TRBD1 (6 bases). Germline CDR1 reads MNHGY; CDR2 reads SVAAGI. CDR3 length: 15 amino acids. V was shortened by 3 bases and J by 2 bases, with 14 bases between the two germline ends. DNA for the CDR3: TGTGCCAGCAGTTACGCATCACAGGGCCCCTACGAGCAGTACTTC. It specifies CASSYASQGPYEQYF.

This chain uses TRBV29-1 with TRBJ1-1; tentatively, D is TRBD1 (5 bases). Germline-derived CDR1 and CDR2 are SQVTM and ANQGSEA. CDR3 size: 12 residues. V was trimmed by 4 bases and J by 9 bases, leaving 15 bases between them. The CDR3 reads CSVVGRESQAFF. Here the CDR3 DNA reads TGCAGCGTTGTAGGCAGGGAAAGTCAAGCTTTCTTT.

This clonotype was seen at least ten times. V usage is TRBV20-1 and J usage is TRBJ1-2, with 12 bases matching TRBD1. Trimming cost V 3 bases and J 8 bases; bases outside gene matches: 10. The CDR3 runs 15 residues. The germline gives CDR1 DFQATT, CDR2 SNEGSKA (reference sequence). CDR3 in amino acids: CSASAPGQGAGGYTF. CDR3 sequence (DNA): TGCAGTGCTAGCGCCCCGGGACAGGGGGCGGGGGGCTACACCTTC.

CDR3 coding DNA: TGCGCCAGCAGGATGATCGGGAATTCCTACGAGCAGTACTTC. It yields the protein CASRMIGNSYEQYF. The V call is TRBV4-1, the J call TRBJ2-7, with TRBD2 as a possible D gene (5 bases). Germline V CDR1 and CDR2: MGHRA, YSYEKL. The ends were cut back, 6 bases at V and 1 base at J, with 13 bases in the middle. CDR3 length: 14 residues.

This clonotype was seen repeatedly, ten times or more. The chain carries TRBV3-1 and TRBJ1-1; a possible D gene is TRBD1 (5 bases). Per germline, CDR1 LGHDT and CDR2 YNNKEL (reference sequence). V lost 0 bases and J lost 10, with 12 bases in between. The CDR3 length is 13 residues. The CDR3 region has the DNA TGTGCCAGCAGCCAAGACCAGGGACTCAGAGCTTTCTTT. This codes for CASSQDQGLRAFF.

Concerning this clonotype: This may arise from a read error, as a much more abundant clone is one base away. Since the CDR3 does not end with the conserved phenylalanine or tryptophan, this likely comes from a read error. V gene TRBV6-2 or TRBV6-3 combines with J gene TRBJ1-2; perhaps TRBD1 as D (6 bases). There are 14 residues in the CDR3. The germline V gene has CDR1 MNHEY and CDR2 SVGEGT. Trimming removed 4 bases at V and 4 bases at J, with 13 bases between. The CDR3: CASSLSGQPYGYTL. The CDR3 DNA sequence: TGTGCCAGCAGTTTGTCCGGACAGCCCTATGGCTACACCCTC.

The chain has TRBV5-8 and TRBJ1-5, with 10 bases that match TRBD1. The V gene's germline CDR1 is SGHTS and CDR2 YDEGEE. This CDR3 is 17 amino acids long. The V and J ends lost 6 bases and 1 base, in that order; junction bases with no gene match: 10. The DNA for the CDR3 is TGTGCCAGCAACCCGGGACAGGGGATTGGGAGCAATCAGCCCCAGCATTTT. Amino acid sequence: CASNPGQGIGSNQPQHF.

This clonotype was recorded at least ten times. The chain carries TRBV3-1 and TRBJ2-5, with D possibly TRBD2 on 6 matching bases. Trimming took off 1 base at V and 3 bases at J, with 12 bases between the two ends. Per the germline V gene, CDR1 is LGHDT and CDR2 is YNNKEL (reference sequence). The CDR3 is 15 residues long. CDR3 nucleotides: TGTGCCAGCAGCCAAGGACTAGTTTTGGAAGAGACCCAGTACTTC. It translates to CASSQGLVLEETQYF.

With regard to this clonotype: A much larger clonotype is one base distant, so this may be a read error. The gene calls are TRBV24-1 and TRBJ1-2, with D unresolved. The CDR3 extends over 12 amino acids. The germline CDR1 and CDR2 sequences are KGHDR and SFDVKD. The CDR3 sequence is CATSGGKDGNTF. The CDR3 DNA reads TGTGCCACCAGTGGCGGGAAGGATGGCAACACCTTC.

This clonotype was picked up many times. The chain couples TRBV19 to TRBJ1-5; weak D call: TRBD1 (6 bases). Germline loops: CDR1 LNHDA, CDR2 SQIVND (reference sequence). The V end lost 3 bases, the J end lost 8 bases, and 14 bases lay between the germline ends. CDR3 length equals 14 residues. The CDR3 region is CASSIGRRGEPQHF. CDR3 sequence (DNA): TGTGCCAGTAGTATCGGGCGGAGGGGGGAGCCCCAGCATTTT.

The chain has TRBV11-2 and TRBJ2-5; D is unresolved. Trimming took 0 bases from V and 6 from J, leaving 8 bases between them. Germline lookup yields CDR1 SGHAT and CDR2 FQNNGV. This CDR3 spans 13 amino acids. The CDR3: CASSLEGGKTQYF. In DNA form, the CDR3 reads TGTGCCAGCAGCTTAGAGGGCGGAAAGACCCAGTACTTC.

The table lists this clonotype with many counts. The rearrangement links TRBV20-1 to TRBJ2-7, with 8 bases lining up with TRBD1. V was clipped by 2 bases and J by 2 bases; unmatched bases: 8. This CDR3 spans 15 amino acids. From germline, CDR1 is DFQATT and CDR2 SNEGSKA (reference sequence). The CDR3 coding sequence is TGCAGTGCTAGATTCCCCGGGACAGGTGCCTACGAGCAGTACTTC. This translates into CSARFPGTGAYEQYF.

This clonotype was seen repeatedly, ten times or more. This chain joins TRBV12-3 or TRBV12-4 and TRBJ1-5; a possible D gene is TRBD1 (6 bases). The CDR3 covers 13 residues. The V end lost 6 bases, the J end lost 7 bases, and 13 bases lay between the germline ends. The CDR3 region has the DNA TGTGCCAGCAGCTCTCAAGGGGGACAGCCCCAGCATTTT. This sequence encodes CASSSQGGQPQHF.

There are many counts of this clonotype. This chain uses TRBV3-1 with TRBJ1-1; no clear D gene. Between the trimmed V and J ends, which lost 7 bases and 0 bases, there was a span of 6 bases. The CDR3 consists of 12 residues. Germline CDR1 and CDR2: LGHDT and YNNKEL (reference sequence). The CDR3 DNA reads TGTGCCAGCACCCAGATGAACACTGAAGCTTTCTTT. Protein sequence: CASTQMNTEAFF.

CDR3 DNA sequence: TGCGCCAGCAGCTTGGAGGCGGGATCGGGCTACGAGCAGTACTTC. Translation gives CASSLEAGSGYEQYF. This chain joins TRBV5-1 and TRBJ2-7; weak D call: TRBD2 (6 bases). Germline assignment: CDR1 SGHRS and CDR2 YFSETQ. The CDR3 loop spans 15 amino acids. V lost 0 bases to trimming and J lost 3 bases, with 13 bases between them.

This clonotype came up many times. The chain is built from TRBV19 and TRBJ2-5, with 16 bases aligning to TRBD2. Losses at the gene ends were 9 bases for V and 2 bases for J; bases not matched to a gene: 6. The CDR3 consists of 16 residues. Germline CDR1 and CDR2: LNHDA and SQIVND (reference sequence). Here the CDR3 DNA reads TGTGCCAGCAGCGTGGGACTAGCGGGGGGGCAAGAGACCCAGTACTTC. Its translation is CASSVGLAGGQETQYF.

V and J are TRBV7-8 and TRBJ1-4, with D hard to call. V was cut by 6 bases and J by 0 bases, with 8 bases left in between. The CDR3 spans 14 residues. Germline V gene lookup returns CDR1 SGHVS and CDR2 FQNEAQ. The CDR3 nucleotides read TGTGCCAGCAGGAACCGGGCAACTAATGAAAAACTGTTTTTT. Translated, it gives CASRNRATNEKLFF.